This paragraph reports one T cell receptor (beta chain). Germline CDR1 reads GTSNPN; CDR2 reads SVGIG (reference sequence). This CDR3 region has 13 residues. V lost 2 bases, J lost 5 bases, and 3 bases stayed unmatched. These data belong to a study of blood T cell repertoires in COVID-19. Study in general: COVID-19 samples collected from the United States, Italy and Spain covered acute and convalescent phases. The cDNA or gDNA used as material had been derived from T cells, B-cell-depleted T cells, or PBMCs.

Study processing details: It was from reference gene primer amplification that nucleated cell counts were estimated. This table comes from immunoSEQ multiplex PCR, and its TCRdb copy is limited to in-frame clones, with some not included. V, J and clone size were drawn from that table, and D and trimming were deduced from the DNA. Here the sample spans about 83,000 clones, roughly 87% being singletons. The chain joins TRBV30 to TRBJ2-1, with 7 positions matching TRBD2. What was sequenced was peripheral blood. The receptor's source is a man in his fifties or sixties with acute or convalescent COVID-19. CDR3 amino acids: CAWSWAGDNEQFF. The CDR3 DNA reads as TGTGCCTGGAGTTGGGCGGGGGACAATGAGCAGTTCTTC.